These T cell receptor beta chains were read from a single sample in a study of blood T cell repertoires in COVID-19. Sequencing used immunoSEQ multiplex PCR; TCRdb keeps in-frame clones, though not all of them. Of approximately 200,000 clones listed, about 88% are singletons. Source material: peripheral blood. All receptors derive from a man aged 40-50 years with acute or convalescent COVID-19. CDR3s include the opening cysteine and the closing phenylalanine or tryptophan. The order of the fields is J gene, V gene, clone size, D gene, CDR3 DNA, CDR3 protein. The D gene is left open where the match is weak. Rows may omit the clone size; those that give it use once, few, many or a size class.

j_gene: TRBJ1-1; v_gene: TRBV3-1/TRBV3-2; abundance: -; d_gene: -; CDR3nt: TGTGCCAGCAGCCAGTCATCGGTTTCGAACACTGAAGCTTTCTTT; CDR3aa: CASSQSSVSNTEAFF
j_gene: TRBJ1-1; v_gene: TRBV5-4; abundance: -; d_gene: -; CDR3nt: TGTGCCAGCTTCCCAGGACAGTCCACTGAAGCTTTCTTT; CDR3aa: CASFPGQSTEAFF
j_gene: TRBJ1-2; v_gene: TRBV6-5; abundance: -; d_gene: TRBD1; CDR3nt: TGTGCCAGCAGAACAGGGGATTCTTATGGCTACACCTTC; CDR3aa: CASRTGDSYGYTF
j_gene: TRBJ1-5; v_gene: TRBV19; abundance: -; d_gene: -; CDR3nt: TGTGCCAGTAGTCCCGGACAAATAAATCAGCCCCAGCATTTT; CDR3aa: CASSPGQINQPQHF
j_gene: TRBJ1-1; v_gene: TRBV13; abundance: -; d_gene: -; CDR3nt: TGTGCCAGCACCCCGCCGGGGGGAACGACTGAAGCTTTCTTT; CDR3aa: CASTPPGGTTEAFF
j_gene: TRBJ2-1; v_gene: TRBV5-1; abundance: -; d_gene: -; CDR3nt: TGCGCCAGCAGCTTGCTAGGAAATGAGCAGTTCTTC; CDR3aa: CASSLLGNEQFF
j_gene: TRBJ2-5; v_gene: TRBV7-2; abundance: few; d_gene: TRBD2; CDR3nt: TGTGCCAGCAGCTTAGCGTTTGCGGGGGGGCTCCAAGAGACCCAGTACTTC; CDR3aa: CASSLAFAGGLQETQYF
j_gene: TRBJ2-7; v_gene: TRBV27; abundance: -; d_gene: TRBD2; CDR3nt: TGTGCCAGCAGTTTTCGTTTGACTAGCGCCTACGAGCAGTACTTC; CDR3aa: CASSFRLTSAYEQYF
j_gene: TRBJ1-2; v_gene: TRBV11-2; abundance: few; d_gene: -; CDR3nt: TGTGCCAGCAGCCGGAGACAGGACTATGGCTACACCTTC; CDR3aa: CASSRRQDYGYTF
j_gene: TRBJ1-6; v_gene: TRBV9; abundance: -; d_gene: -; CDR3nt: TGTGCCAGCAGCGTAGACCCACAGGGAAACTCACCCCTCCACTTT; CDR3aa: CASSVDPQGNSPLHF
j_gene: TRBJ2-3; v_gene: TRBV9; abundance: -; d_gene: TRBD1; CDR3nt: TGTGCCAGCAGCGAAAGAGGGACAGGCACAGATACGCAGTATTTT; CDR3aa: CASSERGTGTDTQYF
j_gene: TRBJ2-3; v_gene: TRBV11-2; abundance: few; d_gene: TRBD2; CDR3nt: TGTGCCAGCAGCCCTAACCCGGCGGGGGTTGGAGATACGCAGTATTTT; CDR3aa: CASSPNPAGVGDTQYF
j_gene: TRBJ1-3; v_gene: TRBV2; abundance: few; d_gene: -; CDR3nt: TGTGCCAGCGGAGAGACGGTCGTCGGGGTCCTCTCTGGAAACACCATATATTTT; CDR3aa: CASGETVVGVLSGNTIYF
j_gene: TRBJ1-2; v_gene: TRBV19; abundance: -; d_gene: -; CDR3nt: TGTGCCAGTAGTAAAACAGGGAACCCAAGTAGTCCTGGCTACACCTTC; CDR3aa: CASSKTGNPSSPGYTF
j_gene: TRBJ2-3; v_gene: TRBV6-5; abundance: -; d_gene: -; CDR3nt: TGTGCCAGCAGTACGAGGAATACGCAGTATTTT; CDR3aa: CASSTRNTQYF
j_gene: TRBJ2-5; v_gene: TRBV14; abundance: -; d_gene: TRBD1; CDR3nt: TGTGCCAGCAGCCCACTGGGACAGGGGGGAGAGACCCAGTACTTC; CDR3aa: CASSPLGQGGETQYF
j_gene: TRBJ1-2; v_gene: TRBV6-5; abundance: -; d_gene: -; CDR3nt: TGTGCCAGCAGTAGGTCGGGGTTAGACTATGGCTACACCTTC; CDR3aa: CASSRSGLDYGYTF
j_gene: TRBJ2-5; v_gene: TRBV5-4; abundance: many; d_gene: -; CDR3nt: TGTGCCAGCAGCGGTACAGGTGGGGAGACCCAGTACTTC; CDR3aa: CASSGTGGETQYF
j_gene: TRBJ1-5; v_gene: TRBV2; abundance: -; d_gene: -; CDR3nt: TGTGCCAGCGGGAGTAATAGCAATCAGCCCCAGCATTTT; CDR3aa: CASGSNSNQPQHF
j_gene: TRBJ1-5; v_gene: TRBV12-5; abundance: -; d_gene: -; CDR3nt: TGTGCTAGTGGTTTAGCACAGGGAGATAGCAATCAGCCCCAGCATTTT; CDR3aa: CASGLAQGDSNQPQHF
j_gene: TRBJ1-5; v_gene: TRBV30; abundance: -; d_gene: -; CDR3nt: TGTGCCTGGAGTGGGGGGGGATTCAATCAGCCCCAGCATTTT; CDR3aa: CAWSGGGFNQPQHF
j_gene: TRBJ2-7; v_gene: TRBV5-1; abundance: once; d_gene: TRBD1; CDR3nt: TGCGCCAGCAGTCCAGACAGGGCATACGAGCAGTACTTC; CDR3aa: CASSPDRAYEQYF
j_gene: TRBJ1-1; v_gene: TRBV4-1; abundance: -; d_gene: -; CDR3nt: TGCGCCAGCAGCCGGGGGGAAGGGACCACTGAAGCTTTCTTT; CDR3aa: CASSRGEGTTEAFF
j_gene: TRBJ2-1; v_gene: TRBV10-2; abundance: -; d_gene: -; CDR3nt: TGCGCCAGGGCCGGGACTCTGTACAATGAGCAGTTCTTC; CDR3aa: CARAGTLYNEQFF
j_gene: TRBJ1-2; v_gene: TRBV6-2/TRBV6-3; abundance: -; d_gene: TRBD1; CDR3nt: TGTGCCAGCACCCCTATCCCGGGACAGGGGGACTATGGCTACACCTTC; CDR3aa: CASTPIPGQGDYGYTF
j_gene: TRBJ1-3; v_gene: TRBV12-3/TRBV12-4; abundance: -; d_gene: TRBD1; CDR3nt: TGTGCCAGCAGTCCGGGACAGAGGATATACTCTTATTTT; CDR3aa: CASSPGQRIYSYF
j_gene: TRBJ1-1; v_gene: TRBV7-3; abundance: -; d_gene: -; CDR3nt: TGTGCCAGCAGCCCGACGGGTAACACTGAAGCTTTCTTT; CDR3aa: CASSPTGNTEAFF
j_gene: TRBJ2-3; v_gene: TRBV5-6; abundance: -; d_gene: -; CDR3nt: TGTGCCAGCAGCTTGGTATCCGGGGTCCCAGATACGCAGTATTTT; CDR3aa: CASSLVSGVPDTQYF